This T cell receptor beta chain was sequenced during a study of blood T cell repertoires in COVID-19. Study information: From the United States, Italy and Spain came samples of acute and convalescent COVID-19. In each case, the material was cDNA or gDNA derived from T cells, B-cell-depleted T cells, or PBMCs.

Germline CDR1 reads MNHEY; CDR2 reads SMNVEV (reference sequence). The CDR3 is made up of 16 amino acids. V was cut by 1 base and J by 3 bases, with 13 bases left in between. Original methodology: Quantification of nucleated cells was approximated via reference gene primer amplification. Profiling relied on immunoSEQ multiplex PCR, and the TCRdb table lists in-frame clones only, not all of them. The V and J calls and clone size were taken over from that table, and D and trimming were inferred from the DNA. The sample has 200,000 to 250,000 clones; roughly 86% are singletons. Seattle patients were enrolled during active infection and followed longitudinally.

Sequenced input: peripheral blood. The source of this sequence is a woman aged 50 to 60 with COVID-19, enrolled during active disease. The chain links TRBV27 to TRBJ1-5; D remains unclear. CDR3 in amino acids: CASSLFGLAPNQPQHF. The CDR3 nucleotides read TGTGCCAGCAGTTTATTCGGACTGGCCCCCAATCAGCCCCAGCATTTT.